The rows below give T cell receptor beta chains drawn from one sample of a study of cytomegalovirus exposure and HLA in healthy donors. Produced via immunoSEQ multiplex PCR; TCRdb's table is partial and in-frame only. The data show 110,000 to 150,000 clones, with approximately 80% seen just once and nearly 4% held by the top ten. Sequenced sample: PBMCs. Receptor source: a male donor in good health and CMV-seronegative. CDR3s include the opening cysteine and the closing phenylalanine or tryptophan. Each record gives: V gene, D gene, clone size, J gene, CDR3 DNA, CDR3 protein. A D gene is named only where the DNA matches it firmly. Clone size is not always given. Where it is, it says once, few, many or a class for expanded clones.

>TRBV25-1|-|-|TRBJ2-3
TGTGCCAGCAGTGAATATACAGGAAGGACAGATACGCAGTATTTT
CASSEYTGRTDTQYF
>TRBV7-2|TRBD2|-|TRBJ2-5
TGTGCCAGCAGCTTAGCTAGGGGCGGGGGGGTGGGAGAGACCCAGTACTTC
CASSLARGGGVGETQYF
>TRBV19|TRBD1|-|TRBJ1-2
TGTGCCAGTAGTATCGGGACAGCGATCATTTCTAACTATGGCTACACCTTC
CASSIGTAIISNYGYTF
>TRBV6-5|-|-|TRBJ1-3
TGTGCCAGCAGTTACGAGTTCTCCTCTGGAAACACCATATATTTT
CASSYEFSSGNTIYF
>TRBV27|-|once|TRBJ2-7
TGTGCCAGCAGTTCAGGGGGGACTGGCTCCTACGAGCAGTACTTC
CASSSGGTGSYEQYF
>TRBV12-5|-|few|TRBJ1-2
TGTGCTAGTGGTTTGGTACCCCTTAACTATAACTATGGCTACACCTTC
CASGLVPLNYNYGYTF
>TRBV7-9|-|-|TRBJ2-1
TGTGCCAGCAGCTTAGGTGGCTATGAGCAGTTCTTC
CASSLGGYEQFF
>TRBV2|-|-|TRBJ1-4
TGTGCCAGCAGCCGGGGGGATGCTAATGAAAAACTGTTTTTT
CASSRGDANEKLFF
>TRBV6-4|TRBD2|few|TRBJ2-7
TGTGCCAGCAGTTACTCGATGGCTAGCGGGGGGTCTCACTACGAGCAGTACTTC
CASSYSMASGGSHYEQYF
>TRBV19|TRBD1|-|TRBJ1-5
TGTGCCAGTAGTATCTCGACAGGGGCGCGTCAGCCCCAGCATTTT
CASSISTGARQPQHF
>TRBV6-5|-|-|TRBJ2-5
TGTGCCAGCAGTTACGGCAGGGGCACGCGGGAGACCCAGCACTTC
CASSYGRGTRETQHF
>TRBV12-5|-|-|TRBJ1-3
TGTGCTAGTGGTTGGACAGATGGAAACACCATATATTTT
CASGWTDGNTIYF
>TRBV27|-|-|TRBJ2-7
TGTGCCAGCAGTCGTGACACCACCTACGAGCAGTACTTC
CASSRDTTYEQYF
>TRBV5-1|TRBD1|-|TRBJ1-2
TGCGCCAGCAGCTACAGGGGGGCCCCCGGGGAAGGCTACACCTTC
CASSYRGAPGEGYTF
>TRBV5-4|-|-|TRBJ1-1
TGTGCCGGCAGCTTAGCCAGGTCTAAGGGAGACACTGAAGCTTTCTTT
CAGSLARSKGDTEAFF
>TRBV15|-|-|TRBJ2-7
TGTGCCACCGGCGGCACCACCTACGAGCAGTACTTC
CATGGTTYEQYF
>TRBV19|TRBD2|-|TRBJ2-1
TGTGCCAGTAGTCCAATCAAGCGGGAGGTCTACAATGAGCAGTTCTTC
CASSPIKREVYNEQFF
>TRBV9|-|-|TRBJ2-7
TGTGCCAGCAGCGTAAGCAGCAGGGACTACGAGCAGTACTTC
CASSVSSRDYEQYF
>TRBV10-2|TRBD2|-|TRBJ2-2
TGCGCCAGCAGTCTAAAAGGCGGGGGATACACCGGGGAGCTGTTTTTT
CASSLKGGGYTGELFF
>TRBV7-6|TRBD2|-|TRBJ2-3
TGTGCCAGCAGCCCCTCGGCCAGCGGGAGAGTAGATACGCAGTATTTT
CASSPSASGRVDTQYF
>TRBV10-1|-|-|TRBJ2-3
TGCGCCAGCAGTGTCGACAAAGGGGGGGTGGACAGGGTGAAAGATACGCAGTATTTT
CASSVDKGGVDRVKDTQYF
>TRBV27|TRBD2|-|TRBJ2-3
TGTGCCAGCAGTTCCCTAGCGGGGGGGAGGAGGGATACGCAGTATTTT
CASSSLAGGRRDTQYF
>TRBV5-1|-|once|TRBJ1-1
TGCGCCAGCAGCTTGGAGGGGGGGCACACTGAAGCTTTCTTT
CASSLEGGHTEAFF
>TRBV4-2|-|-|TRBJ1-5
TGTGCCAGCAGCCAAGGACAGACACTCTATAGCAATCAGCCCCAGCATTTT
CASSQGQTLYSNQPQHF
>TRBV19|TRBD1|-|TRBJ2-7
TGTGCCAGTAGTTCTCGACAGGGTACCTCCTACGAGCAGTACTTC
CASSSRQGTSYEQYF
>TRBV19|-|-|TRBJ2-4
TGTGCCAGTAGTTCGACAGGTTTTCTATACTTC
CASSSTGFLYF
>TRBV7-7|-|-|TRBJ2-1
TGTGCTAGCAGCTTCGGGACCTACAATGAGCAGTTCTTC
CASSFGTYNEQFF
>TRBV19|TRBD2|few|TRBJ2-3
TGTGCCAGTAGTACCCCCGGACTAGCGGGGGGCAGAGATACGCAGTATTTT
CASSTPGLAGGRDTQYF
>TRBV12-5|-|-|TRBJ2-5
TGTGCTAGCGGGAGTGAGGAGACCCAGTACTTC
CASGSEETQYF
>TRBV30|-|-|TRBJ2-2
TGTGCCTGGAAAGCGAGACTCTCCGGGGACGGGGAGCTGTTTTTT
CAWKARLSGDGELFF
>TRBV7-9|TRBD1|-|TRBJ2-7
TGTGCCAGCAGCTTAAATAGACAGGGGACCTACGAGCAGTACTTC
CASSLNRQGTYEQYF
>TRBV19|TRBD1|-|TRBJ2-7
TGTGCCAGTAGCGGACAGGTTGCCGAGCAGTACTTC
CASSGQVAEQYF
>TRBV18|TRBD1|-|TRBJ2-5
TGTGCCAGCTCACTCCAGGGGGAAGAGACCCAGTACTTC
CASSLQGEETQYF
>TRBV5-8|-|few|TRBJ1-3
TGTGCCAGCAGCCATGTGCGGGAAAGCTCTGGAAACACCATATATTTT
CASSHVRESSGNTIYF
>TRBV10-3|TRBD1|-|TRBJ1-1
TGTGCCATCGCGGTCGGGACAGCAAACACTGAAGCTTTCTTT
CAIAVGTANTEAFF
>TRBV14|-|-|TRBJ1-1
TGTGCCAGCAGCCTAAGACTTGAGGGTCCTGAAGCTTTCTTT
CASSLRLEGPEAFF
>TRBV28|TRBD1|-|TRBJ1-3
TGTGCCAGCGTTACAGGGGCGGTTGGAAACACCATATATTTT
CASVTGAVGNTIYF
>TRBV5-1|TRBD1|-|TRBJ2-7
TGCGCCAGCAGCCCGGGACAGGGGTTTTACGAGCAGTACTTC
CASSPGQGFYEQYF
>TRBV7-9|-|-|TRBJ1-3
TGTGCCAGCAGGGGGGCTGGCTCTGGAAACACCATATATTTT
CASRGAGSGNTIYF
>TRBV6-1|TRBD2|-|TRBJ2-1
TGTGCCAGCAGCGGACTAGCGAGTGAGCAGTTCTTC
CASSGLASEQFF
>TRBV27|-|-|TRBJ2-6
TGTGCCAGCAGTGTAAGACAGACCTCTGGGGCCAACGGCCTGACTTTC
CASSVRQTSGANGLTF
>TRBV19|TRBD1|-|TRBJ2-3
TGTGCCAGTAGTACTCAGGGGGTGGGAGATACGCAGTATTTT
CASSTQGVGDTQYF
>TRBV29-1|-|few|TRBJ2-5
TGCAGCGTTGCCTTTGGAGGGAGCCTACAAGAGACCCAGTACTTC
CSVAFGGSLQETQYF
>TRBV7-3|TRBD1|-|TRBJ2-2
TGTGCCAGCAGCCTAGGGACAGGGAACACCGGGGAGCTGTTTTTT
CASSLGTGNTGELFF
>TRBV4-1|-|-|TRBJ1-5
TGCGCCAGCAGCCAAGAAGCGGGGGCCGGGGGGGGCAATCAGCCCCAGCATTTT
CASSQEAGAGGGNQPQHF
>TRBV6-4|TRBD2|-|TRBJ2-1
TGTGCCAGCAGTGACACATATACTAGCGGGGGGCCCATTGAGCAGTTCTTC
CASSDTYTSGGPIEQFF
>TRBV6-5|TRBD2|few|TRBJ2-7
TGTGCCAGCGGGCGACTAGCGGGGGGGCCCAGCGAGCAGTACTTC
CASGRLAGGPSEQYF
>TRBV4-1|-|-|TRBJ2-3
TGCGCCAGCAGCCAAGTTGGGGGGGCCTCCGATACGCAGTATTTT
CASSQVGGASDTQYF
>TRBV29-1|TRBD1|-|TRBJ2-2
TGCAGCGTTACCGGGACAGGGGGGACCGGGGAGCTGTTTTTT
CSVTGTGGTGELFF
>TRBV6-1|-|once|TRBJ1-1
TGTGCCAGCATCCTCAGAAGATGGAACACTGAAGCTTTCTTT
CASILRRWNTEAFF
>TRBV7-8|TRBD1|few|TRBJ1-5
TGTGCCAGCAGCTCAAACAGGGGTAGCAATCAGCCCCAGCATTTT
CASSSNRGSNQPQHF
>TRBV6-5|-|-|TRBJ1-1
TGTGCCAGCAGCCCTGGGGGGGGGAACACTGAAGCTTTCTTT
CASSPGGGNTEAFF
>TRBV2|TRBD2|-|TRBJ2-3
TGTGCCAGCAGAGGCATTTGGCTAGCGGGGGTTCAGGGCACAGATACGCAGTATTTT
CASRGIWLAGVQGTDTQYF
>TRBV9|-|-|TRBJ2-1
TGTGCCAGCAGCAGGGGCAGAAGCTCCTACAATGAGCAGTTCTTC
CASSRGRSSYNEQFF
>TRBV6-6|-|few|TRBJ1-6
TGTGCCAGCAGTCCACAGAATTCACCCCTCCACTTT
CASSPQNSPLHF
>TRBV11-2|TRBD1|few|TRBJ2-5
TGTGCCAGCAGCTTAGGTGACAGGGACCAAGAGACCCAGTACTTC
CASSLGDRDQETQYF
>TRBV19|TRBD2|-|TRBJ2-1
TGTGCCAGTAAGTGGCGGGGGGCACACAATGAGCAGTTCTTC
CASKWRGAHNEQFF
>TRBV4-2|-|-|TRBJ2-7
TGTGCCAGCAGCCAAGGACAAAACTACGAGCAGTACTTC
CASSQGQNYEQYF
>TRBV10-3|-|-|TRBJ1-2
TGTGCCACGAGTCGGGAGGACCGTTCAATCTATGGCTACACCTTC
CATSREDRSIYGYTF